Presented here are 31 T cell receptor beta chains from one specimen sequenced in a study of blood T cell repertoires in COVID-19. Clones were read by immunoSEQ multiplex PCR, and TCRdb kept only the in-frame ones, dropping some. The sample contains approximately 220,000 clones, 75% to 90% of which appear only once. The sample taken for sequencing was PBMCs or T cells enriched from blood (not recorded which). These receptors originate from a woman aged 18-29 years in a cohort exposed to, infected with or recovered from COVID-19 (not recorded which).

The CDR3 region has the DNA TGTGCCAGCAGCTTAGCTTCCCACTATGGCTACACCTTC. Protein sequence: CASSLASHYGYTF. The rearrangement joins TRBV11-2 to TRBJ1-2; D gene uncertain. The CDR3 runs to 13 residues. The germline CDR1 and CDR2 sequences are SGHAT and FQNNGV. The V end lost 1 base, the J end lost 3 bases, and 6 bases lay between the germline ends.

This clone was seen once. The chain links TRBV10-2 to TRBJ2-5, with D possibly TRBD1 on 6 matching bases. The CDR3 contains 15 residues. Trimming cost V 0 bases and J 1 base, with 9 bases left between them. Germline-derived CDR1 and CDR2 are WSHSY and SAAADI. CDR3: CASSESIGGQETQYF. The CDR3 bases are TGCGCCAGCAGTGAGTCGATAGGGGGCCAAGAGACCCAGTACTTC.

The chain has TRBV7-9 and TRBJ2-7; 8 nucleotides match TRBD2. Germline V gene data show CDR1 as SEHNR and CDR2 as FQNEAQ (reference sequence). The CDR3 is made up of 14 amino acids. V lost 4 bases to trimming and J lost 6 bases; unmatched junction nucleotides: 8. The DNA for the CDR3 is TGTGCCAGCAGCTCAGGCGGGGGGATATCCGAGCAGTACTTC. Translated: CASSSGGGISEQYF.

The V call is TRBV24-1, the J call TRBJ1-5; 9 bases agree with TRBD1. V shed 3 bases, J shed 7 bases, and the junction held 9 bases outside the gene matches. This CDR3 has 16 amino acids. CDR1 and CDR2 (germline): KGHDR, SFDVKD. The CDR3 sequence: CATSDTGQGLGQPQHF. The CDR3 DNA sequence: TGTGCCACCAGTGATACTGGACAGGGGTTAGGGCAGCCCCAGCATTTT.

This chain uses TRBV28 with TRBJ1-2; possibly TRBD1 for D (5 bases). Trimming removed 3 bases at V and 4 bases at J, with 15 bases between. Germline CDR1 is MDHEN and CDR2 is SYDVKM. The length of the CDR3 is 15 residues. In DNA form, the CDR3 reads TGTGCCAGCAGTTTTACAGGCCTAACCGGCTATGGCTACACCTTC. It specifies CASSFTGLTGYGYTF.

This chain joins TRBV7-2 and TRBJ1-5, with 9 bases identical to TRBD1. Looked up from germline, CDR1 is SGHTA and CDR2 is FQGNSA. This CDR3 has 15 amino acids. The junction had 7 bases not matched to a gene; V was cut back by 3 bases and J by 7 bases. The CDR3 loop reads CASSFWTGESQPQHF. The CDR3 bases are TGTGCCAGCAGCTTTTGGACAGGGGAGAGCCAGCCCCAGCATTTT.

The chain carries TRBV5-1 and TRBJ2-5; 10 bases agree with TRBD2. J gave up 4 bases and V 4 bases, and 13 bases lay outside the gene matches. The CDR3 spans 17 residues. Looked up from germline, CDR1 is SGHRS and CDR2 is YFSETQ. This CDR3 is CASSGKMASGGGETQYF. The CDR3 region has the DNA TGCGCCAGCAGCGGAAAGATGGCTAGCGGGGGTGGAGAGACCCAGTACTTC. Based on the CDR3 plus reference TRBV5-1 and TRBJ2-5, the full variable domain is KAGVTQTPRYLIKTRGQQVTLSCSPISGHRSVSWYQQTPGQGLQFLFEYFSETQRNKGNFPGRFSGRQFSNSRSEMNVSTLELGDSALYLCASSGKMASGGGETQYFGPGTRLLVL.

The chain combines TRBV19 with TRBJ1-2; D remains unclear. Trimming cost V 7 bases and J 6 bases, with 12 bases left between them. Germline CDR1 and CDR2: LNHDA and SQIVND (reference sequence). The CDR3 has 12 residues. The CDR3 DNA follows: TGTGCCAGTATTAGAGGGAGAGATGGCTACACCTTC. Amino acids: CASIRGRDGYTF. The whole variable domain, filled in from reference TRBV19 and TRBJ1-2, reads DGGITQSPKYLFRKEGQNVTLSCEQNLNHDAMYWYRQDPGQGLRLIYYSQIVNDFQKGDIAEGYSVSREKKESFPLTVTSAQKNPTAFYLCASIRGRDGYTFGSGTRLTVV.

The rearrangement joins TRBV6-5 to TRBJ2-7; 10 bases match TRBD1. V dropped 6 bases and J dropped 6; count of bases not matched to a gene: 8. Germline CDR1 and CDR2: MNHEY and SVGAGI. CDR3 length: 14 amino acids. In DNA form, the CDR3 reads TGTGCCAGCAGCTGGACAGGGGGAACTCTCGAGCAGTACTTC. It specifies CASSWTGGTLEQYF.

This clone was counted once. The J gene is TRBJ2-2, the V gene TRBV28, with 14 nucleotides matching TRBD2. The CDR3 runs to 21 residues. Trimming removed 6 bases from V and 1 base from J; junction bases left unmatched: 16. Germline lookup yields CDR1 MDHEN and CDR2 SYDVKM. CDR3 coding DNA: TGTGCCAGCAGCCTGGGACTAGCGGGGGCAAACTATCAAATGAACACCGGGGAGCTGTTTTTT. It codes for CASSLGLAGANYQMNTGELFF.

This chain connects TRBV20-1 to TRBJ1-2; D is unclear. This CDR3 is built from 9 residues. Trimming cost V 7 bases and J 8 bases, with 8 bases left between them. CDR1 is DFQATT and CDR2 is SNEGSKA in the germline V gene (reference sequence). The CDR3 here is CSGREGYTF. The CDR3 DNA reads as TGCAGTGGACGGGAGGGCTACACCTTC.

The J gene is TRBJ2-3, the V gene TRBV30; TRBD1 matches 8 bases. Germline CDR1 and CDR2: GTSNPN and SVGIG (reference sequence). This CDR3 comprises 13 residues. With 0 bases clipped from V and 4 bases from J, the junction kept 0 bases outside the gene matches. Here the CDR3 reads CAWSVQGADTQYF. DNA of the CDR3: TGTGCCTGGAGTGTACAGGGGGCAGATACGCAGTATTTT. The full variable domain, rest sourced from reference TRBV30 and TRBJ2-3, is SQTIHQWPATLVQPVGSPLSLECTVEGTSNPNLYWYRQAAGRGLQLLFYSVGIGQISSEVPQNLSASRPQDRQFILSSKKLLLSDSGFYLCAWSVQGADTQYFGPGTRLTVL.

This sequence joins TRBV14 and TRBJ1-4; 7 positions agree with TRBD1. The CDR3 sequence is 16 residues long. The J segment lost 7 bases and the V segment lost 2 bases, leaving 10 bases of the junction unmatched. Germline-derived CDR1 and CDR2 are SGHDN and FVKESK. In nucleotides, the CDR3 is TGTGCCAGCAGCCAAATCGGACAGGCCCCTGGTGAAAAACTGTTTTTT. Translation gives CASSQIGQAPGEKLFF.

This chain uses TRBV18 with TRBJ1-2, with D possibly being TRBD1 (6 bases). V gave up 4 bases and J gave up 10 bases, with 16 bases separating them. CDR3 length equals 13 residues. The V gene's germline CDR1 is KGHSH and CDR2 LQKENI. The CDR3 DNA is TGTGCCAGCTCACGAGGGTTGGACAGCTACTACACCTTC. As protein: CASSRGLDSYYTF.

The V call is TRBV30, the J call TRBJ1-2; no clear D. The V gene lost 2 bases and the J gene lost 8 bases, with 12 bases spanning the gap. This CDR3 is built from 12 residues. CDR1 is GTSNPN, CDR2 SVGIG, per germline (reference sequence). Written as DNA, the CDR3 is TGTGCCTGGAGTTTGAGGCTAGAGGGCTACACCTTC. Translating gives CAWSLRLEGYTF.

The genes are TRBV11-1 and TRBJ1-5; a possible D gene is TRBD1 (6 bases). V was cut by 5 bases and J by 4 bases, with 9 bases left in between. CDR3 length: 13 residues. Germline assignment: CDR1 SGHAT and CDR2 FQDESV (reference sequence). CDR3 region: CASSPTGNQPQHF. The CDR3 nucleotides read TGTGCCAGCAGCCCCACAGGGAATCAGCCCCAGCATTTT.

The chain couples TRBV27 to TRBJ1-2; D ambiguous. The CDR3 runs to 14 residues. CDR1 and CDR2 from the germline V gene are MNHEY and SMNVEV (reference sequence). V was pared by 2 bases and J by 6 bases, with 13 bases between. CDR3 sequence reads: CASSLSRSLHGYTF. The CDR3 bases are TGTGCCAGCAGTTTAAGTCGCAGTCTCCATGGCTACACCTTC.

This chain connects TRBV11-2 to TRBJ1-6, with D possibly TRBD1 on 5 matching bases. Germline CDR1 is SGHAT and CDR2 is FQNNGV. The CDR3 consists of 17 residues. Trimming took off 8 bases at V and 7 bases at J, with 24 bases between the two ends. CDR3 amino acids: CASFEGRGKGRNSPLHF. CDR3 sequence (DNA): TGTGCCAGCTTTGAGGGGCGGGGGAAGGGGCGGAATTCACCCCTCCACTTT.

This sequence joins TRBV7-9 and TRBJ2-7; 10 nucleotides agree with TRBD1. Germline CDR1 and CDR2: SEHNR and FQNEAQ (reference sequence). The CDR3 is 15 amino acids. J gave up 4 bases and V 6 bases, and 9 bases lay outside the gene matches. CDR3 nucleotide sequence: TGTGCCAGCAGTAAACCGGGACAGGGGCTATACGAGCAGTACTTC. Its translation: CASSKPGQGLYEQYF.

The chain is built from TRBV12-3 or TRBV12-4 and TRBJ2-3, with TRBD2 as a possible D gene (6 bases). The CDR3 extends over 12 amino acids. The V end was cut by 6 bases, the J end by 6 bases, with 10 bases between. The CDR3 nucleotides read TGTGCCAGCAGCCTGGGACTGGATACGCAGTATTTT. Its protein is CASSLGLDTQYF.

The rearrangement joins TRBV12-3 or TRBV12-4 to TRBJ1-1; 9 positions agree with TRBD1. V trimming: 4 bases; J trimming: 10 bases; junction bases outside the gene matches: 4. This CDR3 is built from 12 residues. CDR3 amino acids: CASSSQGAGAFF. Written as DNA, the CDR3 is TGTGCCAGCAGTTCACAGGGGGCGGGAGCTTTCTTT.

The rearrangement uses TRBV28 and TRBJ1-6; TRBD1 is a possible D gene (6 bases). CDR3 length: 15 residues. Germline V gene lookup returns CDR1 MDHEN and CDR2 SYDVKM. V lost 3 bases and J 9 bases, leaving 15 bases between the germline ends. The CDR3 DNA reads TGTGCCAGCAGTTTTGGTCAGGGGTTTCGTTCACCCCTCCACTTT. This codes for CASSFGQGFRSPLHF.

The chain employs TRBV14 and TRBJ1-4; D ambiguous. Germline V CDR1 and CDR2: SGHDN, FVKESK. There are 15 residues in the CDR3. Trimming pared 0 bases from V and 8 bases from J, leaving 13 bases between. The chain's CDR3 is CASSQDPGFQEKLFF. The CDR3, as DNA: TGTGCCAGCAGCCAAGATCCGGGGTTCCAAGAAAAACTGTTTTTT.

The chain joins TRBV6-5 to TRBJ2-5; 8 bases map to TRBD1. The CDR3 runs to 13 residues. V shed 10 bases, J shed 5 bases, and the junction held 9 bases outside the gene matches. Germline V gene lookup returns CDR1 MNHEY and CDR2 SVGAGI. CDR3 region: CATSGGAGETQYF. In DNA, the CDR3 is TGTGCCACTTCAGGGGGCGCGGGGGAGACCCAGTACTTC.

V usage is TRBV27 and J usage is TRBJ2-1; TRBD1 matches at 11 bases. From germline, CDR1 is MNHEY and CDR2 SMNVEV (reference sequence). V lost 5 bases, J lost 8 bases, and 5 bases stayed unmatched. The CDR3 has 14 residues. The CDR3 loop reads CASSTRTGGDEQFF. Here the CDR3 DNA reads TGTGCCAGCAGTACCCGGACAGGGGGCGATGAGCAGTTCTTC.

The V and J genes are TRBV7-3 and TRBJ2-1; TRBD2 might be the D (7 bases). With 2 bases removed from V and 6 bases from J, the gap between germline ends came to 20 bases. CDR3 length equals 17 residues. Per germline, CDR1 SGHTA and CDR2 FQGTGA. The CDR3 reads CASSLDPWGGAVNEQFF. In DNA, the CDR3 is TGTGCCAGCAGCTTAGACCCCTGGGGGGGGGCCGTCAATGAGCAGTTCTTC.

As DNA, the CDR3 is TGTGCCAGCAGTTACCGACATACCCTCTCCTACAATGAGCAGTTCTTC. Its translation: CASSYRHTLSYNEQFF. This sequence joins TRBV6-5 and TRBJ2-1, with unresolved D. The V end lost 2 bases, the J end lost 0 bases, and 11 bases lay between the germline ends. Germline V lookup: CDR1 MNHEY, CDR2 SVGAGI. The CDR3 extends over 16 amino acids.

This chain links TRBV19 with TRBJ2-1; 10 bases fit TRBD2. The CDR3 extends over 17 amino acids. Germline trimming cut 5 bases from V and 5 bases from J; bases unmatched to any gene: 12. Germline V gene sequence: CDR1 LNHDA, CDR2 SQIVND (reference sequence). As DNA, the CDR3 is TGTGCCAGTAGTGCCCTAGGGGGACTAGCGCCCCACAATGAGCAGTTCTTC. Its protein product is CASSALGGLAPHNEQFF.

V is TRBV11-1 and J is TRBJ2-1; 7 bases agree with TRBD2. This CDR3 spans 16 amino acids. Germline trimming cut 1 base from V and 5 bases from J; bases unmatched to any gene: 8. Germline CDR1 SGHAT, CDR2 FQDESV (reference sequence). Written as DNA, the CDR3 is TGTGCCAGCAGCTTAGATTTACGGGGAGGGAACAATGAGCAGTTCTTC. As protein: CASSLDLRGGNNEQFF.

CDR3 residues: CASFLAGVTDTQYF. Written as DNA, the CDR3 is TGTGCCAGCTTTCTAGCGGGGGTAACAGATACGCAGTATTTT. The V call is TRBV2, the J call TRBJ2-3; 10 bases are a match to TRBD2. V was clipped by 8 bases and J by 3 bases; unmatched bases: 5. Germline CDR1 reads SNHLY; CDR2 reads FYNNEI. The CDR3 extends over 14 amino acids. The entire variable domain, with the rest obtained from reference TRBV2 and TRBJ2-3, is as follows: EPEVTQTPSHQVTQMGQEVILRCVPISNHLYFYWYRQILGQKVEFLVSFYNNEISEKSEIFDDQFSVERPDGSNFTLKIRSTKLEDSAMYFCASFLAGVTDTQYFGPGTRLTVL.

The sample holds a few counts of this clone. The genes are TRBV28 and TRBJ1-4; no reliable D call. CDR3 length equals 13 residues. Trimming shortened V by 3 bases and J by 8 bases, and 10 bases separated the two germline ends. Germline values: CDR1 MDHEN, CDR2 SYDVKM. CDR3 loop: CASSFQRGEKLFF. CDR3 bases: TGTGCCAGCAGTTTTCAACGGGGAGAAAAACTGTTTTTT.